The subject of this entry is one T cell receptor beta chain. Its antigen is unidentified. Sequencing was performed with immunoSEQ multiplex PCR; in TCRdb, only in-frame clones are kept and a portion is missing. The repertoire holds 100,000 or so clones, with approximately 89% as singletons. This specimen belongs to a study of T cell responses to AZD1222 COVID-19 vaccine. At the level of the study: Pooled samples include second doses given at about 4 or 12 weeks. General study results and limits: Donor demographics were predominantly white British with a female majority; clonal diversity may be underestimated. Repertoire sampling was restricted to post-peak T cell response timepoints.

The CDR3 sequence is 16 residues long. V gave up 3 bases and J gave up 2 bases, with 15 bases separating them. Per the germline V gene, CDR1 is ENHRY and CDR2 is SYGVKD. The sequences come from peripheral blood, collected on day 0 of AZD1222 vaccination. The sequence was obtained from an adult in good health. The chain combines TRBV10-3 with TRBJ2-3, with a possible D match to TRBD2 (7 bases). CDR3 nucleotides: TGTGCCATCAGTGATCCGGGGCGGGGGCTCACAGATACGCAGTATTTT. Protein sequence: CAISDPGRGLTDTQYF.